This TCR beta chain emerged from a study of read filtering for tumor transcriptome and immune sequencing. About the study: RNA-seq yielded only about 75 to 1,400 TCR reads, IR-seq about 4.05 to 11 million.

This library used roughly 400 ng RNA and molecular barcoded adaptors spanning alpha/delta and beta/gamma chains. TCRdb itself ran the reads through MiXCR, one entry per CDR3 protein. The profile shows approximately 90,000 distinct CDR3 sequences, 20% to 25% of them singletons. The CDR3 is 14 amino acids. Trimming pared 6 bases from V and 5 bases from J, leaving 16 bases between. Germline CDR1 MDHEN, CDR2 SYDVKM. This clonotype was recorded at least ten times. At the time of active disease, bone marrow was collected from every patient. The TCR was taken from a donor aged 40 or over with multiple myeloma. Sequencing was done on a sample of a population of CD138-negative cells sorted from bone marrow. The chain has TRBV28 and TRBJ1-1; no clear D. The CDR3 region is CASSRPLKGTEAFF. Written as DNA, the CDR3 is TGTGCCAGCAGCCGACCTCTAAAAGGTACTGAAGCTTTCTTT.